This T cell receptor beta chain was identified during a study of CXCR3-negative and CXCR3-positive naive CD8 T cells. General study results and limits: After cryopreservation, CXCR3 expression dropped partially; most assays used fresh PBMCs.

To note about this clonotype: Its antigen is unknown.

UMI labels and 5' RACE were used to prepare the TRB cDNA libraries. Reprocessing the 5' RACE reads, TCRdb reports a single entry for every CDR3 protein and omits DNA. The sample yields roughly 48,000 distinct CDR3 sequences, of which the top ten take up roughly 15%. Subsets of CD8+ T cells were each sorted in triplicate at approximately 270,000 cells apiece. The CDR3 covers 15 residues. The germline gives CDR1 PRHDT, CDR2 FYEKMQ (reference sequence). Sequencing used memory CD8+ T cells from blood. The genes are TRBV13 and TRBJ2-3; TCRdb designates TRBD2, a call that cannot be tested without DNA. The receptor was isolated from a human donor in good health. Some clones in this sample may be carry-over from other donors' samples. This CDR3 is CASSYSGGPRDTQYF.